Each of the 22 T cell receptor beta chains below was sequenced from the same sample in a study of immune evolution from preneoplasia to lung adenocarcinoma. Some clones are missing from TCRdb's copy, which holds only in-frame ones; the method was immunoSEQ multiplex PCR. The table lists about 4,300 clones, around 88% of them singletons, with about 2.2% in the top ten. Sequencing was carried out using FFPE lung adenocarcinoma in situ tissue. These receptors all stem from a person aged 55-80 years with lung adenocarcinoma.

The chain links TRBV15 to TRBJ2-2; 7 bases match TRBD2. Germline trimming cut 0 bases from V and 4 bases from J; bases unmatched to any gene: 2. This CDR3 contains 15 residues. Germline CDR1 LNHNV, CDR2 YYDKDF (reference sequence). The CDR3 here is CATSRDGRVTGELFF. The CDR3 DNA follows: TGTGCCACCAGCAGAGATGGGAGGGTCACCGGGGAGCTGTTTTTT.

The chain employs TRBV30 and TRBJ2-1; D gene ambiguous. The V and J ends lost 3 bases and 0 bases respectively, with 12 bases between them. Germline V gene data show CDR1 as GTSNPN and CDR2 as SVGIG (reference sequence). CDR3 length: 15 amino acids. The CDR3 loop is CAWRSTSLSYNEQFF. The CDR3 bases are TGTGCCTGGAGATCAACCAGCCTCTCCTACAATGAGCAGTTCTTC.

This clone was seen a few times. V gene TRBV29-1 combines with J gene TRBJ2-2; TRBD1 or TRBD2 may be the D gene (5 bases each). The V and J ends lost 4 bases and 6 bases respectively, with 15 bases between them. The CDR3 runs to 14 residues. Germline CDR1 SQVTM, CDR2 ANQGSEA. CDR3 nucleotides: TGCAGCGTTGGGTCCGGGGCGAGAGCCGGGGAGCTGTTTTTT. As protein: CSVGSGARAGELFF.

This clone was counted once. The gene calls are TRBV5-4 and TRBJ1-5; D call uncertain. The germline V gene has CDR1 SGHNT and CDR2 YYREEE (reference sequence). This CDR3 spans 16 amino acids. Between the trimmed V and J ends, which lost 6 bases and 7 bases, there was a span of 23 bases. Here the CDR3 reads CASTLTGRGRWQPQHF. The CDR3 bases are TGTGCCAGCACATTAACCGGGAGAGGGAGATGGCAGCCCCAGCATTTT.

The chain joins TRBV4-3 to TRBJ1-2, with no clear D. V shed 0 bases and J shed 0 bases, with 8 bases lying between them. The CDR3 is 15 residues long. The germline CDR1 and CDR2 sequences are LGHNA and YSLEER. The CDR3 DNA sequence: TGCGCCAGCAGCCAAGAATCTACCGCTAACTATGGCTACACCTTC. It specifies CASSQESTANYGYTF.

The V call is TRBV2, the J call TRBJ1-1; the D is unclear. V lost 4 bases and J 0 bases, leaving 3 bases between the germline ends. This CDR3 is 12 amino acids long. CDR1 SNHLY and CDR2 FYNNEI come from the germline V gene. The DNA for the CDR3 is TGTGCCAGCAGTGTAATGAACACTGAAGCTTTCTTT. Its protein is CASSVMNTEAFF.

The chain links TRBV9 to TRBJ2-1; D is tentatively TRBD1 or TRBD2 (5 bases each). Trimming left V 4 bases short and J 4 bases short, with 15 bases between. Germline V gives CDR1 SGDLS, CDR2 YYNGEE. This CDR3 is 15 amino acids long. CDR3 DNA: TGTGCCAGCAGCTTTAGGGACGGATCGTACAATGAGCAGTTCTTC. Translated: CASSFRDGSYNEQFF.

Notes on this clone: Other DNA sequences in the sample encode the same CDR3. The chain combines TRBV29-1 with TRBJ2-7; D unclear. Between the trimmed V and J ends, which lost 4 bases and 4 bases, there was a span of 20 bases. CDR3 size: 15 residues. Germline V gene lookup returns CDR1 SQVTM and CDR2 ANQGSEA. DNA for the CDR3: TGCAGCGTTGTTCGGGCGCGAAACCTAGGGTACGAGCAGTACTTC. Translated, it gives CSVVRARNLGYEQYF.

This chain uses TRBV29-1 with TRBJ1-1; TRBD1 might be the D (5 bases). There are 13 residues in the CDR3. CDR1 and CDR2 from the germline V gene are SQVTM and ANQGSEA. The V end lost 4 bases, the J end lost 0 bases, and 9 bases lay between the germline ends. The CDR3 is CSVGWDVNTEAFF. The CDR3 DNA reads as TGCAGCGTTGGATGGGACGTGAACACTGAAGCTTTCTTT.

The V and J genes are TRBV6-6 and TRBJ2-7; the D is unclear. Trimming left V 5 bases short and J 6 bases short, with 14 bases between. CDR1 is MNHNY, CDR2 SVGAGI, per germline (reference sequence). The CDR3 consists of 13 residues. CDR3 in DNA: TGTGCCAGCAGTACGACAACCAAGAGCGAGCAGTACTTC. Amino acids: CASSTTTKSEQYF.

The V gene is TRBV7-8, the J gene TRBJ2-1; tentatively, D is TRBD2 (6 bases). This CDR3 contains 15 residues. Between the trimmed V and J ends, which lost 7 bases and 9 bases, there was a span of 22 bases. Germline CDR1 and CDR2: SGHVS and FQNEAQ. CDR3 sequence reads: CASIPRTGGMAEQFF. CDR3 nucleotides: TGTGCCAGCATCCCCCGGACTGGCGGGATGGCTGAGCAGTTCTTC.

A single count supports this clone. The chain couples TRBV5-5 to TRBJ2-7; 8 nucleotides line up with TRBD1. Germline V lookup: CDR1 SGHKS, CDR2 YYEKEE (reference sequence). The CDR3 spans 15 residues. V lost 3 bases and J lost 5; bases outside the gene matches: 10. The CDR3 DNA follows: TGTGCCAGCAGCTCCCGGGACAGGATTTACGACGAGCAGTACTTC. It is translated as CASSSRDRIYDEQYF. The full variable domain, its missing parts supplied by reference TRBV5-5 and TRBJ2-7, is DAGVTQSPTHLIKTRGQQVTLRCSPISGHKSVSWYQQVLGQGPQFIFQYYEKEERGRGNFPDRFSARQFPNYSSELNVNALLLGDSALYLCASSSRDRIYDEQYFGPGTRLTVT.

The V and J genes are TRBV29-1 and TRBJ1-1, with D perhaps matching TRBD1 (5 bases). The CDR3 has 14 residues. V shed 4 bases and J shed 5 bases, with 17 bases lying between them. CDR1 and CDR2 from the germline V gene are SQVTM and ANQGSEA. In DNA, the CDR3 is TGCAGCGTTGCAGCAGGGCAGGTAAAAACTGAAGCTTTCTTT. It translates to CSVAAGQVKTEAFF.

Comment on this clone: The same CDR3 is also encoded by other DNA sequences in this sample. The V and J genes are TRBV18 and TRBJ2-2; the D is unclear. V lost 2 bases, J lost 1 base, and 8 bases lay in between. The CDR3 contains 15 residues. The V gene's germline CDR1 is KGHSH and CDR2 LQKENI. The CDR3 loop reads CASSPKQENTGELFF. In DNA, the CDR3 is TGTGCCAGCTCACCAAAACAAGAGAACACCGGGGAGCTGTTTTTT.

V is TRBV2 and J is TRBJ2-2, with TRBD2 identical over 9 bases. Germline assignment: CDR1 SNHLY and CDR2 FYNNEI. V trimming: 4 bases; J trimming: 4 bases; junction bases outside the gene matches: 7. This CDR3 is built from 16 residues. For the CDR3, the DNA is TGTGCCAGCAGTGGTCGTAGCGGGGGTAGCACCGGGGAGCTGTTTTTT. This gives the protein CASSGRSGGSTGELFF.

This clone was recorded once. This sequence joins TRBV5-4 and TRBJ2-1, with D perhaps matching TRBD2 (6 bases). V lost 2 bases and J lost 1, with 10 bases in between. This CDR3 spans 15 amino acids. Per germline, CDR1 SGHNT and CDR2 YYREEE (reference sequence). The CDR3 DNA reads as TGTGCCAGCAGCTTAGGAGGGAAGTCCTACAATGAGCAGTTCTTC. This gives the protein CASSLGGKSYNEQFF.

The chain combines TRBV7-2 with TRBJ2-1; 8 nucleotides match TRBD2. Losses at the gene ends were 1 base for V and 8 bases for J; bases not matched to a gene: 10. Per germline, CDR1 SGHTA and CDR2 FQGNSA. The CDR3 extends over 16 amino acids. The CDR3 nucleotides are TGTGCCAGCAGCTTAGACTCCGGGACTAGGGGTCATGAGCAGTTCTTC. Translation gives CASSLDSGTRGHEQFF. Looking up the rest from reference TRBV7-2 and TRBJ2-1 gives the full variable domain: GAGVSQSPSNKVTEKGKDVELRCDPISGHTALYWYRQSLGQGLEFLIYFQGNSAPDKSGLPSDRFSAERTGGSVSTLTIQRTQQEDSAVYLCASSLDSGTRGHEQFFGPGTRLTVL.

J is TRBJ2-1 and V is TRBV19, with 10 bases aligning to TRBD2. The length of the CDR3 is 16 residues. The germline V gene encodes CDR1 LNHDA and CDR2 SQIVND (reference sequence). V lost 3 bases, J lost 2 bases, and 4 bases stayed unmatched. The CDR3 bases are TGTGCCAGTAGTATCCGGACTAGCGGCCCCTACAATGAGCAGTTCTTC. It encodes CASSIRTSGPYNEQFF.

This clone appeared a single time. The CDR3 nucleotides read TGTGCCAGCAGTTTAGTTAACGACAGAGGGTATGGCTACACCTTC. The encoded protein is CASSLVNDRGYGYTF. The rearrangement uses TRBV28 and TRBJ1-2; D might be TRBD1 (5 bases). V lost 2 bases and J lost 5, with 15 bases in between. The CDR3 totals 15 residues. The V gene's germline CDR1 is MDHEN and CDR2 SYDVKM.

The chain is built from TRBV6-1 and TRBJ1-2; no clear D. Germline lookup yields CDR1 MNHNS and CDR2 SASEGT. This CDR3 is 11 amino acids long. Deletions cut 2 bases from V and 12 bases from J, with 10 bases between. CDR3: CASSESEGDTF. DNA for the CDR3: TGTGCCAGCAGTGAATCGGAGGGCGACACCTTC.

The chain carries TRBV6-5 and TRBJ1-2; 9 bases fit TRBD1. V lost 6 bases to trimming and J lost 8 bases; unmatched junction nucleotides: 7. This CDR3 has 13 residues. Germline CDR1 is MNHEY and CDR2 is SVGAGI. CDR3 region: CASRETGGKGYTF. CDR3 bases: TGTGCCAGCAGAGAAACAGGGGGCAAGGGCTACACCTTC.

This clone was observed once. The chain couples TRBV9 to TRBJ1-1, with D maybe TRBD1 (6 bases). CDR3 length: 14 amino acids. V shed 4 bases and J shed 6 bases, with 16 bases lying between them. Germline V gene lookup returns CDR1 SGDLS and CDR2 YYNGEE. CDR3 protein: CASSPKGGGAEAFF. The CDR3 region has the DNA TGTGCCAGCAGCCCAAAGGGTGGGGGCGCTGAAGCTTTCTTT.